Detailed here is one TCR beta chain. This record comes from a study of PD-L1 blockade in urothelial cancer. Across the study: Specimens of blood held a median count of roughly 130,000 T cells.

J was trimmed by 7 bases and V by 5 bases; bases with no gene match: 5. The germline CDR1 and CDR2 sequences are MDHEN and SYDVKM. The CDR3 is made up of 13 amino acids. Time point meaning: pretreatment peripheral blood. Synthetically made TCR analog templates were put into each PCR as spikes. Profiled with immunoSEQ multiplex PCR; TCRdb holds only in-frame clones, not every one. This table has 70,000 to 95,000 clones, about 83% appearing once. V usage is TRBV28 and J usage is TRBJ1-5; TRBD1 aligns across 7 bases. The material was PBMCs, obtained around atezolizumab (anti-PD-L1) treatment. The receptor was derived from a man aged 55 to 70 with urothelial cancer. This CDR3 is CASSITGVQPQHF. In DNA, the CDR3 is TGTGCCAGCAGTATTACAGGGGTCCAGCCCCAGCATTTT.